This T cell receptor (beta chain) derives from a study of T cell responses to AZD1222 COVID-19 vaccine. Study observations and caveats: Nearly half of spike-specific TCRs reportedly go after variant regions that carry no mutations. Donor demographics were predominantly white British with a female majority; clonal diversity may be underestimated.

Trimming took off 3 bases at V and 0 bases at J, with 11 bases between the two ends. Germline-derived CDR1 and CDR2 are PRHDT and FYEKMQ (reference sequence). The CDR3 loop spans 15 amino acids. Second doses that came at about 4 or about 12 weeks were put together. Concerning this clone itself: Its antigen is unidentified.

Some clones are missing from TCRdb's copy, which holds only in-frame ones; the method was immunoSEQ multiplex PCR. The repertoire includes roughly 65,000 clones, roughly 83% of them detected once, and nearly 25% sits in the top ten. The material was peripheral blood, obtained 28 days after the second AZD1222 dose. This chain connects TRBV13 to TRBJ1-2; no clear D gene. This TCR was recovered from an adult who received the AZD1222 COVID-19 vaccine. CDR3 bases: TGTGCCAGCAGCTTCAGGACGGATTCTAACTATGGCTACACCTTC. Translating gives CASSFRTDSNYGYTF.